This T cell receptor beta chain was found in a study of regulatory T cells in long-lasting Graves disease. As to time point: newly diagnosed GD, antithyroid drugs for less than 3 months. After RNA was extracted from PBMCs, the TCR library was made from it. V was clipped by 6 bases and J by 3 bases; unmatched bases: 8. CDR3 length: 15 residues. Investigators prepared the TCR beta libraries by applying iRepertoire HTBI primers and Arm-PCR of CDR3 regions. TCRdb ran MiXCR on the multiplex PCR reads and lists one entry per CDR3 protein. The table includes hundreds of thousands of distinct CDR3 sequences, more than 15% detected once. Many counts were recorded for this clonotype. These data were likewise used in another study, on T cells in Graves' hyperthyroidism and ophthalmopathy. This second study notes: Patients aged 18 to 65 had newly diagnosed hyperthyroidism lasting under 2 months.

This specimen consisted of peripheral blood mononuclear cells (PBMCs), obtained at new diagnosis, from a patient treated with antithyroid drugs. The chain has TRBV12-3 or TRBV12-4 and TRBJ2-7, with 10 positions matching TRBD2. The sequence came from a man younger than 35 with Graves disease. This chain's CDR3 is CASSHSTSGIYEQYF. DNA of the CDR3: TGTGCCAGCAGCCACTCAACTAGCGGGATCTACGAGCAGTACTTC.